The 15 T cell receptor beta chains given below trace back to one sample, sequenced in a study of T cell repertoires in cytomegalovirus infection. Via MiXCR, TCRdb re-called the reads, giving one row per CDR3 protein. The repertoire consists of roughly 100,000 distinct CDR3 sequences, with about 15% occurring once and the leading ten covering 8%. Sequenced material: PBMCs. The receptors come from a human donor in good health (CMV status not recorded). Some clones in this sample may be carry-over from other donors' samples.

This clonotype appeared a few times. The chain links TRBV2 to TRBJ1-1; unclear D gene. The germline V gene encodes CDR1 SNHLY and CDR2 FYNNEI. Trimming removed 7 bases from V and 0 bases from J, with 12 bases in between. This CDR3 has 14 amino acids. The CDR3 sequence: CASTRQTLNTEAFF. The CDR3 bases are TGTGCCAGCACACGACAAACCCTGAACACTGAAGCTTTCTTT.

V is TRBV5-4 and J is TRBJ2-1; 8 bases match TRBD2. CDR1 and CDR2 (germline): SGHNT, YYREEE (reference sequence). V was clipped by 0 bases and J by 4 bases; unmatched bases: 3. CDR3 length: 15 residues. The CDR3 DNA sequence: TGTGCCAGCAGCTTGGATAGCGGGGCATACAATGAGCAGTTCTTC. Translating gives CASSLDSGAYNEQFF.

There are many counts of this clonotype. This rearrangement joins TRBV30 to TRBJ2-1, with TRBD2 matching over 10 bases. This CDR3 has 12 residues. V trimming: 2 bases; J trimming: 15 bases; junction bases outside the gene matches: 7. The germline V gene encodes CDR1 GTSNPN and CDR2 SVGIG (reference sequence). CDR3 loop: CAWSRTSGPRFF. Written as DNA, the CDR3 is TGTGCCTGGAGTAGGACTAGCGGACCACGGTTCTTC.

This clonotype was counted only a few times. The CDR3 DNA reads as TGCAGTGCTAGACTAGCGGGGGGGCACAATGAGCAGTTCTTC. It is translated as CSARLAGGHNEQFF. J is TRBJ2-1 and V is TRBV20-1, with TRBD2 matching over 12 bases. The J segment lost 5 bases and the V segment lost 2 bases, leaving 1 base of the junction unmatched. This CDR3 has 14 residues. Germline loops: CDR1 DFQATT, CDR2 SNEGSKA (reference sequence).

This clonotype was observed many times. This chain joins TRBV7-8 and TRBJ1-2, with a possible D match to TRBD1 (5 bases). This CDR3 has 13 residues. CDR1 is SGHVS, CDR2 FQNEAQ, per germline. Trimming left V 5 bases short and J 4 bases short, with 11 bases between. The CDR3 region is CASSETARYGYTF. The CDR3 DNA is TGTGCCAGCAGCGAGACAGCACGCTATGGCTACACCTTC.

Details on this clonotype: A read error may be the cause here, since a much bigger clone is one base away. The chain has TRBV24-1 and TRBJ2-1; D is undetermined. In germline, CDR1 is KGHDR, CDR2 SFDVKD. The CDR3 extends over 18 amino acids. V lost 3 bases and J lost 0, with 17 bases in between. CDR3 DNA: TGTGCCACCAGTGATGGGGAAAAGAGCCTCGTCTCCTACAATGAGCAGTTCTTC. Protein: CATSDGEKSLVSYNEQFF.

Only a few counts were recorded for this clonotype. V is TRBV19 and J is TRBJ1-5; D is unresolved. The CDR3 consists of 14 residues. The germline V and J ends were trimmed by 4 bases and 0 bases, with 7 bases remaining between them. CDR1 LNHDA and CDR2 SQIVND come from the germline V gene (reference sequence). CDR3 DNA: TGTGCCAGTAGTAGGGGAAATAGCAATCAGCCCCAGCATTTT. It codes for CASSRGNSNQPQHF.

Many counts were recorded for this clonotype. The chain employs TRBV12-3 or TRBV12-4 and TRBJ2-7, with D hard to call. The better agreement between TRBJ2-4 and the DNA end casts doubt on the J call. CDR3 length: 12 residues. In nucleotides, the CDR3 is TGTGCCAGCAGTTTAGCGCTGAGCATTCAGTACTTC. Encoded protein: CASSLALSIQYF.

This clonotype was picked up a small number of times. The rearrangement joins TRBV6-5 to TRBJ2-1; tentatively, D is TRBD2 (7 bases). The V end was cut by 6 bases, the J end by 7 bases, with 16 bases between. The CDR3 covers 14 residues. CDR1 and CDR2 from the germline V gene are MNHEY and SVGAGI. CDR3 residues: CASSSRGALNEQFF. DNA for the CDR3: TGTGCCAGCAGCTCCCGGGGGGCCCTGAATGAGCAGTTCTTC.

This clonotype was counted at least ten times. The chain is built from TRBV12-3 or TRBV12-4 and TRBJ1-6; a weak D match, TRBD1 (5 bases). The ends were cut back, 4 bases at V and 9 bases at J, with 7 bases in the middle. This CDR3 is built from 12 residues. CDR3 sequence: CASSSGFSPLHF. The DNA of the CDR3 is TGTGCCAGCAGTTCAGGGTTTTCACCCCTCCACTTT.

Ten or more counts support this clonotype. The chain couples TRBV4-1 to TRBJ1-2; 9 positions match TRBD1. CDR3 length equals 14 residues. CDR1 is MGHRA and CDR2 is YSYEKL in the germline V gene. Germline trimming cut 3 bases from V and 7 bases from J; bases unmatched to any gene: 6. This CDR3 reads CASSQAGQGTGYTF. The CDR3 bases are TGCGCCAGCAGCCAGGCGGGACAGGGCACTGGCTACACCTTC.

This clonotype has a count of ten or more. The V and J genes are TRBV7-2 and TRBJ2-5; D is perhaps TRBD1 (6 bases). CDR1 and CDR2 from the germline V gene are SGHTA and FQGNSA. This CDR3 is built from 14 residues. With 5 bases removed from V and 1 base from J, the gap between germline ends came to 11 bases. Written as DNA, the CDR3 is TGTGCCAGCAGCGCGTTGACAGGCCAAGAGACCCAGTACTTC. Protein product: CASSALTGQETQYF.

This clonotype was counted many times. V usage is TRBV7-2 and J usage is TRBJ2-5; D may be TRBD1 or TRBD2 (5 bases each). V was trimmed by 4 bases and J by 1 base, leaving 13 bases between them. The CDR3 contains 15 residues. CDR1 is SGHTA, CDR2 FQGNSA, per germline. The CDR3 is CASSSVRGAQETQYF. The CDR3 DNA reads TGTGCCAGCAGCTCCGTACGAGGGGCCCAAGAGACCCAGTACTTC.

V gene TRBV29-1 combines with J gene TRBJ2-3, with D possibly being TRBD2 (6 bases). This CDR3 comprises 14 residues. The ends were cut back, 5 bases at V and 3 bases at J, with 15 bases in the middle. Germline V lookup: CDR1 SQVTM, CDR2 ANQGSEA. CDR3 in amino acids: CSVLWGVRTDTQYF. The CDR3 DNA is TGCAGCGTTCTGTGGGGGGTAAGAACAGATACGCAGTATTTT.

This clonotype was picked up many times. The chain uses TRBV7-2 and TRBJ2-1; TRBD1 matches at 7 bases. The V gene end was trimmed by 11 bases and the J gene end by 2 bases; junction bases not matched to a gene: 6. There are 13 residues in the CDR3. The germline CDR1 and CDR2 sequences are SGHTA and FQGNSA. This CDR3 reads CAGRTGPYNEQFF. The CDR3 nucleotides read TGTGCCGGCCGGACAGGACCCTACAATGAGCAGTTCTTC.